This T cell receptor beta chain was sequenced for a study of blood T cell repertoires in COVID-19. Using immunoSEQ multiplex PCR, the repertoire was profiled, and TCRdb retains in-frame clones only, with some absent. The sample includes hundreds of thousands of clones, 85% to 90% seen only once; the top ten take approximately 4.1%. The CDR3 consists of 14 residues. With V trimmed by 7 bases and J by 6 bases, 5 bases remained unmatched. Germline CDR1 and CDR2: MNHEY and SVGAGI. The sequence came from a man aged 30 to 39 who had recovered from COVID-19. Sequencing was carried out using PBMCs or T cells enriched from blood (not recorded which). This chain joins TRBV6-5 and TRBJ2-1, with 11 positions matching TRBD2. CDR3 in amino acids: CASTPGLAGNEQFF. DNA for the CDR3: TGTGCCAGCACCCCCGGACTAGCGGGCAATGAGCAGTTCTTC.